The sequence of this T cell receptor (beta chain) was determined in a study of T cells after yellow fever vaccination. Trimming stripped 3 bases from V and 10 bases from J, with 10 bases between. Per germline, CDR1 SGHAT and CDR2 FQDESV (reference sequence). The CDR3 contains 13 residues. Each CDR3 protein gets one entry after TCRdb re-called the 5' RACE reads with MiXCR. The sample shows about 340,000 distinct CDR3 sequences, around an eighth of them seen only once. The sequence was collected from a man between 18 and 29 years old who received the YFV17D yellow fever vaccine. This specimen was CD4+ T cells sorted from PBMCs, taken 15 days after the yellow fever booster vaccination. The chain uses TRBV11-1 and TRBJ1-6; D is undetermined. The CDR3 sequence: CASSFKERSPLHF. The CDR3 nucleotides read TGTGCCAGCAGCTTTAAGGAACGCTCACCCCTCCACTTT. Looking up the rest from reference TRBV11-1 and TRBJ1-6 gives the full variable domain: EAEVAQSPRYKITEKSQAVAFWCDPISGHATLYWYRQILGQGPELLVQFQDESVVDDSQLPKDRFSAERLKGVDSTLKIQPAELGDSAMYLCASSFKERSPLHFGNGTRLTVT.